These 8 T cell receptor beta chains were sequenced from one sample in a study of blood T cell repertoires in COVID-19. Some clones are missing from TCRdb's copy, which holds only in-frame ones; the method was immunoSEQ multiplex PCR. This table has approximately 150,000 clones, about 81% appearing once. The sequenced sample consisted of peripheral blood. These receptors were taken from a woman over 75 with acute or convalescent COVID-19.

This clone was seen once. This sequence joins TRBV3-1 (or the pseudogene TRBV3-2) and TRBJ2-7; 10 positions agree with TRBD1. The V gene end was trimmed by 7 bases and the J gene end by 3 bases; junction bases not matched to a gene: 9. This CDR3 region has 15 residues. Looked up from germline, CDR1 is LGHDT and CDR2 is YNNKEL (reference sequence). CDR3 nucleotides: TGTGCCAGCATGATACCGGGACAGGGGAACTACGAGCAGTACTTC. Translating gives CASMIPGQGNYEQYF.

The V call is TRBV5-6, the J call TRBJ2-5; 11 nucleotides agree with TRBD2. The CDR3 covers 18 residues. V dropped 1 base and J dropped 2; count of bases not matched to a gene: 10. Germline values: CDR1 SGHDT, CDR2 YYEEEE. As DNA, the CDR3 is TGTGCCAGCAGCTTGAACCTAGCGGGAGGCCCGGGACAAGAGACCCAGTACTTC. Protein product: CASSLNLAGGPGQETQYF.

This clone showed up just once. The chain carries TRBV5-1 and TRBJ2-7; 7 bases are a match to TRBD2. The CDR3 totals 15 residues. Trimming removed 3 bases from V and 0 bases from J; junction bases left unmatched: 6. Germline V gives CDR1 SGHRS, CDR2 YFSETQ. CDR3: CASSSTSGISYEQYF. CDR3 nucleotide sequence: TGCGCCAGCAGCTCGACAAGCGGGATCTCCTACGAGCAGTACTTC.

CDR3 nucleotide sequence: TGTGCCAGCAGCCCCCAGGGACACAGCAATTCACCCCTCCACTTT. Amino acid sequence: CASSPQGHSNSPLHF. The gene calls are TRBV7-2 and TRBJ1-6, with D perhaps TRBD1 (6 bases). The CDR3 extends over 15 amino acids. Trimming removed 5 bases from V and 7 bases from J, with 15 bases in between. Germline CDR1 and CDR2: SGHTA and FQGNSA. Filled out from reference TRBV7-2 and TRBJ1-6, the complete variable domain reads GAGVSQSPSNKVTEKGKDVELRCDPISGHTALYWYRQSLGQGLEFLIYFQGNSAPDKSGLPSDRFSAERTGGSVSTLTIQRTQQEDSAVYLCASSPQGHSNSPLHFGNGTRLTVT.

The V gene is TRBV5-1, the J gene TRBJ1-2; D possibly corresponds to TRBD1 (5 bases). Germline CDR1 and CDR2: SGHRS and YFSETQ. V was shortened by 4 bases and J by 3 bases, with 13 bases between the two germline ends. This CDR3 has 14 residues. Here the CDR3 DNA reads TGCGCCAGCAGCCCCGGGGGGGTCGACTATGGCTACACCTTC. Its translation: CASSPGGVDYGYTF.

V usage is TRBV6-5 and J usage is TRBJ2-7, with 8 bases fitting TRBD1. This CDR3 has 14 residues. With V trimmed by 5 bases and J by 2 bases, 5 bases remained unmatched. Germline V CDR1 and CDR2: MNHEY, SVGAGI. CDR3 sequence reads: CASSRTGLPYEQYF. CDR3 DNA: TGTGCCAGCAGTAGGACAGGGCTTCCCTACGAGCAGTACTTC.

The chain couples TRBV5-5 to TRBJ2-7, with D unresolved. Germline lookup yields CDR1 SGHKS and CDR2 YYEKEE (reference sequence). Trimming shortened V by 0 bases and J by 0 bases, and 7 bases separated the two germline ends. The CDR3 covers 14 residues. The CDR3 DNA sequence: TGTGCCAGCAGCTTGGGACCTAGCTCCTACGAGCAGTACTTC. Translated, it gives CASSLGPSSYEQYF. Based on the CDR3 plus reference TRBV5-5 and TRBJ2-7, the full variable domain is DAGVTQSPTHLIKTRGQQVTLRCSPISGHKSVSWYQQVLGQGPQFIFQYYEKEERGRGNFPDRFSARQFPNYSSELNVNALLLGDSALYLCASSLGPSSYEQYFGPGTRLTVT.

J is TRBJ1-6 and V is TRBV4-3, with D maybe TRBD1 (5 bases). Per germline, CDR1 LGHNA and CDR2 YSLEER. The CDR3 covers 14 residues. V lost 2 bases and J lost 7, with 9 bases in between. In DNA, the CDR3 is TGCGCCAGCAGCCAAAAGGGGCCGAATTCACCCCTCCACTTT. Translated: CASSQKGPNSPLHF.